This TCR beta chain was sequenced for a study of chemoradiotherapy in HPV16-positive cancers. At the level of the study: Functional T-cell assays on a couple of HPV16-positive patients' cells defined candidate HPV-specific clones and common TCR motifs. Study-wide points: HPV-responsive T-cell expansion during chemoradiotherapy was linked to improved recurrence-free survival in HPV16-positive patients.

Sequenced by immunoSEQ multiplex PCR; TCRdb stores in-frame clones only, minus some. The sample yields 7,000 to 7,500 clones, about four fifths seen once. To note about this clone: The antigen is not known.

The CDR3 is 14 residues long. Germline CDR1 reads SEHNR; CDR2 reads FQNEAQ (reference sequence). Trimming took off 4 bases at V and 3 bases at J, with 12 bases between the two ends. V and J are TRBV7-9 and TRBJ1-2; D might be TRBD1 (6 bases). The TCR sequence derives from a human donor with HPV-associated anogenital cancer. The source was tumor tissue, collected from a patient who underwent chemoradiotherapy. The CDR3 protein is CASSSSGADYGYTF. In DNA form, the CDR3 reads TGTGCCAGCAGCTCCTCAGGGGCGGACTATGGCTACACCTTC. Together with reference TRBV7-9 and TRBJ1-2, the CDR3 gives the full variable domain: DTGVSQNPRHKITKRGQNVTFRCDPISEHNRLYWYRQTLGQGPEFLTYFQNEAQLEKSRLLSDRFSAERPKGSFSTLEIQRTEQGDSAMYLCASSSSGADYGYTFGSGTRLTVV.